The T cell receptor beta chain described here comes from a study of Graves' ophthalmopathy and Graves' hyperthyroidism. In the study overall: At the time of initial diagnosis and before any treatment, peripheral blood was collected. Study results and caveats: Distinction of ophthalmopathy from stable hyperthyroidism by a 13-signature model reached roughly 87% sensitivity and 75% to 84% specificity.

Note on this clonotype: Its antigen is not known. A junction end diverges from the germline sequence, so it may reflect a read error.

RNA transcripts served as template for amplifying TCR beta CDR3 sequences. RT-PCR was first run with HTBI primers, then multiplex PCR in a second round. TCRdb re-derived calls from the multiplex PCR reads in MiXCR, one entry per CDR3 protein. The sample holds tens of thousands of distinct CDR3 sequences; about half are singletons and the top ten take 4.5% to 5%. All donors with ophthalmopathy were recorded as having moderate-to-severe activity, CAS ≥3, NOSPECS ≥4 and a duration under 3 months. A diagnosis was made from clinical symptoms together with serum thyroxine, TRAb, thyroid ultrasound and orbital computed tomography. The material sequenced was peripheral blood. This receptor was identified in an adult woman with Graves' ophthalmopathy.

CDR3 protein: CASSGPQGSTIYF. CDR3 bases: TGTGCCAGCAGTGGTCCGCAGGGAAGCACCATATATTTT. The genes are TRBV25-1 and TRBJ1-3; a possible D gene is TRBD1 (5 bases). CDR1 MGHDK and CDR2 SYGVNS come from the germline V gene. CDR3 length equals 13 residues. The full variable domain, in which reference TRBV25-1 and TRBJ1-3 provide the parts outside the CDR3, is EADIYQTPRYLVIGTGKKITLECSQTMGHDKMYWYQQDPGMELHLIHYSYGVNSTEKGDLSSESTVSRIRTEHFPLTLESARPSHTSQYLCASSGPQGSTIYFGEGSWLTVV.